The present T cell receptor (beta chain) was sequenced within a study of shared T cell receptors in the human thymus. Germline-derived CDR1 and CDR2 are MGHDK and SYGVNS. The J segment lost 5 bases and the V segment lost 4 bases, leaving 10 bases of the junction unmatched. This CDR3 contains 16 residues. Sequenced by immunoSEQ multiplex PCR; TCRdb stores in-frame clones only, minus some. The table shows more than 550,000 clones, with 70% to 90% occurring only once. The same data also contributed to another study, on human thymus T cells. That publication notes: Thymus specimens were resections from corrective heart surgery. Seemingly biased V and J gene usage marked thymic and blood repertoires.

Sequencing input: thymocytes. This TCR was recovered from a girl less than two years old with a congenital heart defect. The chain recombines TRBV25-1 with TRBJ1-5, with 8 bases aligning to TRBD1. CDR3 DNA: TGTGCCAGCAGTGGGGTTGGTGACAGGGGCCATCAGCCCCAGCATTTT. Translating it yields CASSGVGDRGHQPQHF.